The entry below describes one TCR beta chain. Per the authors' pipeline: Reference gene primer amplification yielded estimated nucleated cell counts. Here immunoSEQ multiplex PCR was the method, and the copy in TCRdb shows in-frame clones only, minus some. The V and J calls and clone size were taken over from that table, and D and trimming were inferred from the DNA. The sample records about 160,000 clones, roughly 93% being singletons. This entry is derived from a study of blood T cell repertoires in COVID-19. Study-wide context: Spain, Italy and the United States supplied samples that represented acute and convalescent COVID-19.

Germline loops: CDR1 SGHVS, CDR2 FQNEAQ. Trimming took off 2 bases at V and 1 base at J, with 5 bases between the two ends. CDR3 size: 14 residues. Material: peripheral blood. The receptor comes from a young man with acute or convalescent COVID-19. This rearrangement joins TRBV7-8 to TRBJ2-2; D gene ambiguous. The DNA for the CDR3 is TGTGCCAGCAGCTTACGGGTGAACACCGGGGAGCTGTTTTTT. It yields the protein CASSLRVNTGELFF. Drawing the rest from reference TRBV7-8 and TRBJ2-2, the complete variable domain is GAGVSQSPRYKVAKRGQDVALRCDPISGHVSLFWYQQALGQGPEFLTYFQNEAQLDKSGLPSDRFFAERPEGSVSTLKIQRTQQEDSAVYLCASSLRVNTGELFFGEGSRLTVL.